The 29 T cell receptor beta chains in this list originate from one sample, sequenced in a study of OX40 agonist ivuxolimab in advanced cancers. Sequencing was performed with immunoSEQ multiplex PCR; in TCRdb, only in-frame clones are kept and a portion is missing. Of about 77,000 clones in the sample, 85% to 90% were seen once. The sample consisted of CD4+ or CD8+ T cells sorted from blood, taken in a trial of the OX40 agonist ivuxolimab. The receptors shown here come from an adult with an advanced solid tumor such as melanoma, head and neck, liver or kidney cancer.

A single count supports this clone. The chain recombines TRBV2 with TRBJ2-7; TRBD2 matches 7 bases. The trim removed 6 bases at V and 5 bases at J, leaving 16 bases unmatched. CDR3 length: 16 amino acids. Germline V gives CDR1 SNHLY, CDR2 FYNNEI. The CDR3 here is CASSRVGRTSSDEQYF. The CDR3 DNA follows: TGTGCCAGCAGCAGGGTCGGACGGACTAGTAGTGACGAGCAGTACTTC.

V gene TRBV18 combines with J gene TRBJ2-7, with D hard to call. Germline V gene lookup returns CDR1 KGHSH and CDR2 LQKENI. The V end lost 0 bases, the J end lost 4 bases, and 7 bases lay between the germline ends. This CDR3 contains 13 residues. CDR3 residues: CASSPPRIYEQYF. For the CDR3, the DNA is TGTGCCAGCTCACCACCGAGAATTTACGAGCAGTACTTC. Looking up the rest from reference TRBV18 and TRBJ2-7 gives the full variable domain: NAGVMQNPRHLVRRRGQEARLRCSPMKGHSHVYWYRQLPEEGLKFMVYLQKENIIDESGMPKERFSAEFPKEGPSILRIQQVVRGDSAAYFCASSPPRIYEQYFGPGTRLTVT.

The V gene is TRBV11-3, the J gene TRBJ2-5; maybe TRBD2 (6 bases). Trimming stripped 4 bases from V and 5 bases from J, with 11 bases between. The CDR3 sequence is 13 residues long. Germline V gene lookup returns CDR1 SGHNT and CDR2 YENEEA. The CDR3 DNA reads TGTGCCAGCAGCTCCAAGGCGGGGGAGACCCAGTACTTC. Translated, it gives CASSSKAGETQYF.

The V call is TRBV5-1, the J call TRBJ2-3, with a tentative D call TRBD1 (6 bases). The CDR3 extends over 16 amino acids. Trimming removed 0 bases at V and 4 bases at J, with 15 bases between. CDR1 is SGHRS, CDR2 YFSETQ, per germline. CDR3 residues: CASSLGDNLKADTQYF. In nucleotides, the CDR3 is TGCGCCAGCAGCTTGGGGGACAATCTAAAAGCAGATACGCAGTATTTT.

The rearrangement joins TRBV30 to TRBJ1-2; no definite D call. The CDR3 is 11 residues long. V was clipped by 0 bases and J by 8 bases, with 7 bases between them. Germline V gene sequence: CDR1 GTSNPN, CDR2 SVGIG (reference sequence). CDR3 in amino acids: CAWSVLGGYTF. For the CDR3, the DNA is TGTGCCTGGAGTGTACTTGGAGGCTACACCTTC.

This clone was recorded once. The CDR3 nucleotides read TGTGCCAGCAGTATCTGGACAGCTAATGAAAAACTGTTTTTT. Translation gives CASSIWTANEKLFF. This chain uses TRBV28 with TRBJ1-4, with a possible D match to TRBD1 (6 bases). CDR3 size: 14 residues. Germline lookup yields CDR1 MDHEN and CDR2 SYDVKM. V was pared by 5 bases and J by 3 bases, with 10 bases between. Full variable domain (missing parts from reference TRBV28 and TRBJ1-4): DVKVTQSSRYLVKRTGEKVFLECVQDMDHENMFWYRQDPGLGLRLIYFSYDVKMKEKGDIPEGYSVSREKKERFSLILESASTNQTSMYLCASSIWTANEKLFFGSGTQLSVL.

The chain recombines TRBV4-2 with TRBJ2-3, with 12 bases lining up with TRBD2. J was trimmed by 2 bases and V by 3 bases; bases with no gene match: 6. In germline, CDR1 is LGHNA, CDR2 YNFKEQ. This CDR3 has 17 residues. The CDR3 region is CASSHLLAGGDTDTQYF. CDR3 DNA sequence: TGTGCCAGCAGCCACCTGCTAGCGGGGGGGGACACAGATACGCAGTATTTT.

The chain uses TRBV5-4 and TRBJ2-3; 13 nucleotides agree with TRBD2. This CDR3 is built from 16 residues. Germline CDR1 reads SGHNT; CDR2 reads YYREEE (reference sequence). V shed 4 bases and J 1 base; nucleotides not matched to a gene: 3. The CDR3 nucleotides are TGTGCCAGCAGCGCCGGACTAGCGGGGGGCACAGATACGCAGTATTTT. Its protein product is CASSAGLAGGTDTQYF.

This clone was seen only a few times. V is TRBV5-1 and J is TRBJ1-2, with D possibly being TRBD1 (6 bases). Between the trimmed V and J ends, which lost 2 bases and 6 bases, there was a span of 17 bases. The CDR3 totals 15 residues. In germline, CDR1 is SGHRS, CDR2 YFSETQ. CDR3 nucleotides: TGCGCCAGCAGCTTCCCCGGGACACCGGTTGATGGCTACACCTTC. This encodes CASSFPGTPVDGYTF.

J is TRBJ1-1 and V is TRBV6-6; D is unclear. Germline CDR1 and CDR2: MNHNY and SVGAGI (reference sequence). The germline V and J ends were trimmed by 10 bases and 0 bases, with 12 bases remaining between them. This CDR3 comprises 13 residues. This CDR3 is CATGYSLNTEAFF. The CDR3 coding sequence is TGTGCCACCGGTTACAGCTTGAACACTGAAGCTTTCTTT.

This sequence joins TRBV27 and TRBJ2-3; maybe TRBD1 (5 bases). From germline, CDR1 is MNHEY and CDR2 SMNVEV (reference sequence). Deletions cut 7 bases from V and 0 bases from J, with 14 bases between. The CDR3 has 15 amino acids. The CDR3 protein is CASKGRQTSTDTQYF. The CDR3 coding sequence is TGTGCCAGCAAGGGGCGCCAAACTAGCACAGATACGCAGTATTTT.

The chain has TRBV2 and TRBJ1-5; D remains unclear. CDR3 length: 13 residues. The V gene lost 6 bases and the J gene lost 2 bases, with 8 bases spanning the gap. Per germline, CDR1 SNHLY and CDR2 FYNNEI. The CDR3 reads CASRWRGNQPQHF. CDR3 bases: TGTGCCAGCAGGTGGAGGGGCAATCAGCCCCAGCATTTT.

The CDR3: CASSLDRSTEAFF. The CDR3 DNA follows: TGTGCCAGCAGCTTAGACAGGAGTACTGAAGCTTTCTTT. J is TRBJ1-1 and V is TRBV11-2; no reliable D call. The CDR3 length is 13 residues. Germline CDR1 reads SGHAT; CDR2 reads FQNNGV. Trimming took 0 bases from V and 5 from J, leaving 7 bases between them.

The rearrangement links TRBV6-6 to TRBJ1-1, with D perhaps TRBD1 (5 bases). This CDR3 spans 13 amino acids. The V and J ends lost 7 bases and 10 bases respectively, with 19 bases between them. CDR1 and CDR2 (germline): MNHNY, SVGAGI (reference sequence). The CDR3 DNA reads TGTGCCAGCACCCGAGACAGTTCATCGAGAGCTTTCTTT. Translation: CASTRDSSSRAFF.

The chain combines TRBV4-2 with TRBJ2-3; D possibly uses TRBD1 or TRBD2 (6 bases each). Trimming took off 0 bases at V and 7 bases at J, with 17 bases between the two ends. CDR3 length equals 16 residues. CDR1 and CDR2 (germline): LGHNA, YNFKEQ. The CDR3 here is CASSQEGRGALNTQYF. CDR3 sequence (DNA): TGTGCCAGCAGCCAAGAAGGAAGGGGGGCCCTAAATACGCAGTATTTT.

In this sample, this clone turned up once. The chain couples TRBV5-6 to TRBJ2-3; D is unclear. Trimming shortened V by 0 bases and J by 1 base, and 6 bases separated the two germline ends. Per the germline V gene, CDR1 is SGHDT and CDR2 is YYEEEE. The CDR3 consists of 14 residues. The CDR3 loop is CASSLELRTDTQYF. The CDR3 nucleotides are TGTGCCAGCAGCTTGGAACTTCGCACAGATACGCAGTATTTT.

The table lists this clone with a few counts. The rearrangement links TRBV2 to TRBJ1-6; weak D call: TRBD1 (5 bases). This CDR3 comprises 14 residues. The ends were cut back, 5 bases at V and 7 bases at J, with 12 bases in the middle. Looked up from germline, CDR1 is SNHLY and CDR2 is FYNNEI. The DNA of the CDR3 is TGTGCCAGCAGTTTTCAGGGAGGAAATTCACCCCTCCACTTT. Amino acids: CASSFQGGNSPLHF.

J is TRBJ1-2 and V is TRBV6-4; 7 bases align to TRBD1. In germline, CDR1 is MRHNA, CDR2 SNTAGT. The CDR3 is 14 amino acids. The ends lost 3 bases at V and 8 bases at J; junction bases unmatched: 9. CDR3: CASSEVEGARGYTF. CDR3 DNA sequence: TGTGCCAGCAGTGAAGTAGAGGGGGCGAGGGGCTACACCTTC.

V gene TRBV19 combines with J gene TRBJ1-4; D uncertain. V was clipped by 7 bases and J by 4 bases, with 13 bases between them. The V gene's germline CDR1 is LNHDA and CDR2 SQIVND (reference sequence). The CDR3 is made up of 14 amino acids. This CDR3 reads CASIWVRDNEKLFF. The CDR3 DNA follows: TGTGCCAGTATTTGGGTGCGGGATAATGAAAAACTGTTTTTT.

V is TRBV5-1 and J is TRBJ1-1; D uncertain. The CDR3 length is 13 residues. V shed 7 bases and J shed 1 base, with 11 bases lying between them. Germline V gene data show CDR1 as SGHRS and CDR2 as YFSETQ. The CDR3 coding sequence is TGCGCCAGCGCAGCAAACGGGAACACTGAAGCTTTCTTT. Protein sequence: CASAANGNTEAFF.

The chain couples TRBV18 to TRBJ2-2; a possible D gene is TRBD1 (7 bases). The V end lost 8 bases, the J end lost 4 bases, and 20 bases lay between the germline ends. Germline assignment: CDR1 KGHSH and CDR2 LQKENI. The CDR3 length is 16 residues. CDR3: CASSQATGRFTGELFF. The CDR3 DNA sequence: TGTGCCAGCAGCCAGGCGACAGGGAGGTTCACCGGGGAGCTGTTTTTT.

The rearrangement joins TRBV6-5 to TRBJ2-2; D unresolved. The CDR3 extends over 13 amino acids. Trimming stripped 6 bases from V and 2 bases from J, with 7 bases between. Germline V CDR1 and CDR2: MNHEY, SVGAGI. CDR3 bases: TGTGCCAGCAGGCAGAGTAACACCGGGGAGCTGTTTTTT. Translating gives CASRQSNTGELFF.

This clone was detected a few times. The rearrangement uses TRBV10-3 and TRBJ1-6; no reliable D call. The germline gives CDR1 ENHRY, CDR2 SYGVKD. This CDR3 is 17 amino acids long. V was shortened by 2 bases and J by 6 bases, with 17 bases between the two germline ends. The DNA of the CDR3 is TGTGCCATCAGTGAGCCCCACAATAAGGGCTCTAATTCACCCCTCCACTTT. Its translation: CAISEPHNKGSNSPLHF.

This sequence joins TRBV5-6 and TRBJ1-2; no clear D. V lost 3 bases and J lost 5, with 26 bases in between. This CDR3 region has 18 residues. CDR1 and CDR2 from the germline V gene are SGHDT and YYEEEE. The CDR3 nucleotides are TGTGCCAGCAGCTCCGGACGGACCCATAATCGGGGTGAATATGGCTACACCTTC. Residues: CASSSGRTHNRGEYGYTF.

In DNA form, the CDR3 reads TGTGCCAGCAGTAAAGAGACAGACTCCTACGAGCAGTACTTC. Translated: CASSKETDSYEQYF. This chain connects TRBV6-5 to TRBJ2-7; perhaps TRBD1 as D (5 bases). Trimming took 5 bases from V and 0 from J, leaving 11 bases between them. The CDR3 consists of 14 residues. Germline-derived CDR1 and CDR2 are MNHEY and SVGAGI.

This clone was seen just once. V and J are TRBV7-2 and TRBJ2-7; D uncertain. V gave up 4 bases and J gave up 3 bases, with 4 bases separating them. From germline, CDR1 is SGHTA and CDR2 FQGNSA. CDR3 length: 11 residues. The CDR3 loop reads CASSSYYEQYF. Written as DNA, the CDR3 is TGTGCCAGCAGCTCCTACTACGAGCAGTACTTC.

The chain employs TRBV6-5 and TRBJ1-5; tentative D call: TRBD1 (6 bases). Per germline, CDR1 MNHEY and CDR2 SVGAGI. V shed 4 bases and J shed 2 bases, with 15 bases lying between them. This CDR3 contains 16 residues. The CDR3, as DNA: TGTGCCAGCAGTTTCACAGGGCCCCAAGGCAATCAGCCCCAGCATTTT. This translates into CASSFTGPQGNQPQHF.

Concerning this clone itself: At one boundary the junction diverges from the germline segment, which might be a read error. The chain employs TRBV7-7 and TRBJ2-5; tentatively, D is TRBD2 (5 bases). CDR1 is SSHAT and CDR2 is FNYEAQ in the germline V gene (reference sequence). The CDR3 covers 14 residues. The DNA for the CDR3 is TGTGCTAGCAGCGTCGACTATAACCAAGAGACCCAGTACTTC. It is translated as CASSVDYNQETQYF.

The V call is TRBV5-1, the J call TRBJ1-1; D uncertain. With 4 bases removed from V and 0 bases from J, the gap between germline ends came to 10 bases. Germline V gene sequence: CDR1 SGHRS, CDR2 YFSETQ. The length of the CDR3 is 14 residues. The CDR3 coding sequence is TGCGCCAGCAGCCTACGGAGGTTGAACACTGAAGCTTTCTTT. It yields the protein CASSLRRLNTEAFF.